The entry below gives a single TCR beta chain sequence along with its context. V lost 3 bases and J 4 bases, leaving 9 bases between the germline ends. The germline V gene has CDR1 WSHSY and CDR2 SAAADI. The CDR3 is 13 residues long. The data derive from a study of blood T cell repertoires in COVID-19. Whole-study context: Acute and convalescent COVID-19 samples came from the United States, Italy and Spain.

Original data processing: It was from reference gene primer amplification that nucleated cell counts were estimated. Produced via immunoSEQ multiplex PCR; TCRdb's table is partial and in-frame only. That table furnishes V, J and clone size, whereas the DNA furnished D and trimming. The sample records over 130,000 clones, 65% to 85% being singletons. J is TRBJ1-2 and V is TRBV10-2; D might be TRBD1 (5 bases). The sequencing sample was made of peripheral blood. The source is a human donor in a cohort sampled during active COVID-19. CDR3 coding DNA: TGCGCCAGCAGTGACGGCAGGGCCTATGGCTACACCTTC. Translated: CASSDGRAYGYTF.